Each of the 8 T cell receptor beta chains below was sequenced from the same sample in a study of blood T cell repertoires in COVID-19. Sequenced by immunoSEQ multiplex PCR; TCRdb stores in-frame clones only, minus some. Counted here are tens of thousands of clones, around nine tenths occurring once; the ten biggest clones make up about 28%. The sequencing input was peripheral blood. These receptors were obtained from a human donor in a cohort sampled during active COVID-19.

The V call is TRBV24-1, the J call TRBJ2-2; TRBD2 might be the D (5 bases). In germline, CDR1 is KGHDR, CDR2 SFDVKD. V was trimmed by 4 bases and J by 6 bases, leaving 14 bases between them. This CDR3 contains 15 residues. The chain's CDR3 is CATSDPRVRSGELFF. The CDR3 DNA follows: TGTGCCACCAGTGACCCGAGGGTCCGCTCCGGGGAGCTGTTTTTT.

The chain has TRBV15 and TRBJ2-1; TRBD2 aligns across 8 bases. Trimming took 3 bases from V and 4 from J; bases not matched to a gene: 8. In germline, CDR1 is LNHNV, CDR2 YYDKDF (reference sequence). CDR3 size: 16 residues. This CDR3 reads CATSRGRVAGYNEQFF. The DNA of the CDR3 is TGTGCCACCAGCAGGGGCAGAGTAGCGGGATACAATGAGCAGTTCTTC.

This chain uses TRBV5-6 with TRBJ2-1, with D possibly TRBD2 on 7 matching bases. Trimming took off 4 bases at V and 2 bases at J, with 16 bases between the two ends. This CDR3 has 16 amino acids. From germline, CDR1 is SGHDT and CDR2 YYEEEE. CDR3 sequence reads: CASSPIGGGAYNEQFF. As DNA, the CDR3 is TGTGCCAGCAGCCCCATAGGGGGAGGGGCCTACAATGAGCAGTTCTTC.

The CDR3 DNA reads TGCGCCAGCAGCTTGCTGTCAGACTATGGCTACACCTTC. Protein: CASSLLSDYGYTF. The chain uses TRBV5-1 and TRBJ1-2; no clear D gene. CDR1 is SGHRS and CDR2 is YFSETQ in the germline V gene. Trimming took off 1 base at V and 3 bases at J, with 7 bases between the two ends. This CDR3 has 13 residues.

This chain uses TRBV24-1 with TRBJ2-1; 7 bases agree with TRBD2. V trimming: 10 bases; J trimming: 0 bases; junction bases outside the gene matches: 8. The CDR3 loop spans 15 amino acids. Germline V CDR1 and CDR2: KGHDR, SFDVKD. This CDR3 reads CATTISGPSYNEQFF. In nucleotides, the CDR3 is TGTGCCACGACAATTAGCGGGCCCTCCTACAATGAGCAGTTCTTC.

V usage is TRBV5-6 and J usage is TRBJ2-2; TRBD1 matches 8 bases. There are 14 residues in the CDR3. Germline assignment: CDR1 SGHDT and CDR2 YYEEEE. Losses at the gene ends were 4 bases for V and 7 bases for J; bases not matched to a gene: 6. Written as DNA, the CDR3 is TGTGCCAGCAGCCGGACAGGGATTGGCGGGGAGCTGTTTTTT. As protein: CASSRTGIGGELFF.

The genes are TRBV24-1 and TRBJ2-1; the match to TRBD1 covers 7 bases. Germline V lookup: CDR1 KGHDR, CDR2 SFDVKD. The CDR3 extends over 16 amino acids. Losses at the gene ends were 1 base for V and 6 bases for J; bases not matched to a gene: 8. CDR3 protein: CATSDLGSGGVNEQFF. The CDR3 nucleotides read TGTGCCACCAGTGATTTAGGGTCAGGGGGAGTCAATGAGCAGTTCTTC.

The V call is TRBV9, the J call TRBJ1-5; 10 bases fit TRBD1. The V gene end was trimmed by 4 bases and the J gene end by 6 bases; junction bases not matched to a gene: 10. CDR1 is SGDLS, CDR2 YYNGEE, per germline. The CDR3 is made up of 16 amino acids. CDR3 sequence: CASSPTGQGLGQPQHF. CDR3 DNA: TGTGCCAGCAGCCCCACGGGACAGGGGCTAGGTCAGCCCCAGCATTTT.